This T cell receptor beta chain derives from a study of response to subunit inactivated influenza vaccine. The study, taken as a whole, reports: That few new T cells are recruited by each seasonal influenza vaccination was the authors' suggestion.

CDR3 length equals 15 residues. CDR1 is LGHNA and CDR2 is YSLEER in the germline V gene. V lost 3 bases and J 0 bases, leaving 11 bases between the germline ends. This clonotype has a count of ten or more. The antigen is undetermined. TCRdb re-called the RT-PCR reads through MiXCR, storing one row per CDR3 protein. The sample holds roughly 670,000 distinct CDR3 sequences; 12% to 15% are singletons and the top ten take roughly 7.2%. The sequences come from PBMCs from blood, collected around 15 days before vaccination. This TCR was recovered from a middle-aged man who received an inactivated influenza vaccine. The chain uses TRBV4-3 and TRBJ2-5, with D maybe TRBD2 (5 bases). CDR3 coding DNA: TGCGCCAGCAGCCAGGACTTGATGTACCAAGAGACCCAGTACTTC. The encoded protein is CASSQDLMYQETQYF.